One sample yielded the 21 T cell receptor beta chains listed below, sequenced in a study of blood T cell repertoires in COVID-19. Clones were read by immunoSEQ multiplex PCR, and TCRdb kept only the in-frame ones, dropping some. The sample includes fewer than 130,000 clones, 65% to 75% of them seen just once. The specimen was peripheral blood. These TCRs come from a man older than 75 with acute or convalescent COVID-19.

The chain has TRBV11-2 and TRBJ2-7, with D possibly TRBD1 on 5 matching bases. This CDR3 is built from 14 residues. The germline gives CDR1 SGHAT, CDR2 FQNNGV. Between the trimmed V and J ends, which lost 7 bases and 2 bases, there was a span of 15 bases. CDR3 residues: CASTLWGGAYEQYF. Here the CDR3 DNA reads TGTGCCAGCACCCTGTGGGGCGGAGCCTACGAGCAGTACTTC. Supplemented by reference TRBV11-2 and TRBJ2-7, the full variable domain reads EAGVAQSPRYKIIEKRQSVAFWCNPISGHATLYWYQQILGQGPKLLIQFQNNGVVDDSQLPKDRFSAERLKGVDSTLKIQPAKLEDSAVYLCASTLWGGAYEQYFGPGTRLTVT.

The chain uses TRBV5-5 and TRBJ1-6; TRBD1 matches 12 bases. Germline-derived CDR1 and CDR2 are SGHKS and YYEKEE (reference sequence). The CDR3 loop spans 15 amino acids. J gave up 8 bases and V 3 bases, and 3 bases lay outside the gene matches. The CDR3, as DNA: TGTGCCAGCAGCTCGGGACAGGGGGCTTATTCACCCCTCCACTTT. Residues: CASSSGQGAYSPLHF.

This chain links TRBV7-2 with TRBJ2-3; no clear D gene. V lost 8 bases to trimming and J lost 6 bases, with 9 bases between them. This CDR3 has 11 amino acids. CDR1 SGHTA and CDR2 FQGNSA come from the germline V gene. This CDR3 is CASAKRDTQYF. The CDR3 bases are TGTGCCAGCGCGAAGAGGGATACGCAGTATTTT.

This clone was detected a few times. V and J are TRBV6-5 and TRBJ2-2; 11 bases map to TRBD2. Germline loops: CDR1 MNHEY, CDR2 SVGAGI. The length of the CDR3 is 15 residues. J lost 4 bases, V lost 7 bases, and 5 bases had no gene match. CDR3 coding DNA: TGTGCCAGCAAGAAAGGGACTAGCGGCACCGGGGAGCTGTTTTTT. Translated, it gives CASKKGTSGTGELFF.

This clone has more than one count but fewer than ten. The chain recombines TRBV28 with TRBJ1-6, with 9 bases that match TRBD1. V lost 6 bases to trimming and J lost 9 bases; unmatched junction nucleotides: 0. Germline CDR1 MDHEN, CDR2 SYDVKM. The CDR3 extends over 12 amino acids. The CDR3 DNA reads as TGTGCCAGCAGGACAGGGGGTTCACCCCTCCACTTT. Its protein product is CASRTGGSPLHF. Full variable domain (outside the CDR3, taken from reference TRBV28 and TRBJ1-6): DVKVTQSSRYLVKRTGEKVFLECVQDMDHENMFWYRQDPGLGLRLIYFSYDVKMKEKGDIPEGYSVSREKKERFSLILESASTNQTSMYLCASRTGGSPLHFGNGTRLTVT.

This clone was counted between two and nine times. V is TRBV7-9 and J is TRBJ2-1; possible D gene TRBD2, 6 bases. CDR1 and CDR2 from the germline V gene are SEHNR and FQNEAQ (reference sequence). The CDR3 runs to 13 residues. The V gene lost 5 bases and the J gene lost 7 bases, with 12 bases spanning the gap. Here the CDR3 reads CASSGGTSNEQFF. The CDR3 DNA reads TGTGCCAGCAGCGGGGGGACTTCTAATGAGCAGTTCTTC.

V usage is TRBV2 and J usage is TRBJ2-7, with TRBD2 matching over 7 bases. The germline gives CDR1 SNHLY, CDR2 FYNNEI. The J segment lost 2 bases and the V segment lost 6 bases, leaving 10 bases of the junction unmatched. The CDR3 is 15 residues long. Written as DNA, the CDR3 is TGTGCCAGCAGGCGAACTAGCGCGTCAACCTACGAGCAGTACTTC. It is translated as CASRRTSASTYEQYF.

The chain couples TRBV18 to TRBJ1-2, with 7 bases identical to TRBD1. The junction had 6 bases not matched to a gene; V was cut back by 5 bases and J by 6 bases. CDR1 is KGHSH, CDR2 LQKENI, per germline. This CDR3 comprises 13 residues. The CDR3 is CASSTTGLDGYTF. CDR3 bases: TGTGCCAGCTCAACGACAGGGTTGGATGGCTACACCTTC.

This clone was recorded a few times. This chain uses TRBV2 with TRBJ2-3; no clear D gene. Trimming took 6 bases from V and 0 from J, leaving 10 bases between them. This CDR3 has 14 residues. Germline CDR1 and CDR2: SNHLY and FYNNEI. This chain's CDR3 is CASSAVTSTDTQYF. The CDR3 DNA follows: TGTGCCAGCAGCGCTGTTACTAGCACAGATACGCAGTATTTT.

This clone has more than one count but fewer than ten. This chain connects TRBV6-2 or TRBV6-3 to TRBJ1-1, with TRBD1 as a possible D gene (5 bases). This CDR3 contains 17 residues. CDR1 is MNHEY and CDR2 is SVGEGT in the germline V gene. V was clipped by 2 bases and J by 0 bases, with 16 bases between them. The CDR3 here is CASSYPTPLTVNTEAFF. CDR3 DNA: TGTGCCAGCAGTTACCCAACCCCCCTGACAGTGAACACTGAAGCTTTCTTT.

The V call is TRBV5-1, the J call TRBJ2-7; 7 bases agree with TRBD2. Trimming took 4 bases from V and 3 from J; bases not matched to a gene: 7. CDR1 SGHRS and CDR2 YFSETQ come from the germline V gene. CDR3 length equals 14 residues. CDR3 protein: CASSHSRGVYEQYF. CDR3 nucleotides: TGCGCCAGCAGCCATTCCCGGGGGGTCTACGAGCAGTACTTC. The variable domain in full, completed from reference TRBV5-1 and TRBJ2-7, reads KAGVTQTPRYLIKTRGQQVTLSCSPISGHRSVSWYQQTPGQGLQFLFEYFSETQRNKGNFPGRFSGRQFSNSRSEMNVSTLELGDSALYLCASSHSRGVYEQYFGPGTRLTVT.

This chain joins TRBV4-3 and TRBJ2-1; 10 bases line up with TRBD2. The CDR3 is 17 residues long. The V gene's germline CDR1 is LGHNA and CDR2 YSLEER. Losses at the gene ends were 0 bases for V and 6 bases for J; bases not matched to a gene: 8. The CDR3 nucleotides read TGCGCCAGCAGCCAAGAACTCTCTAGCGGGGGAATCAATGAGCAGTTCTTC. Translating gives CASSQELSSGGINEQFF.

The rearrangement joins TRBV28 to TRBJ1-3; TRBD1 aligns across 7 bases. The CDR3 spans 16 residues. CDR1 is MDHEN, CDR2 SYDVKM, per germline. The J segment lost 2 bases and the V segment lost 6 bases, leaving 10 bases of the junction unmatched. The CDR3 sequence is CASRLEDRLPGNTIYF. The DNA for the CDR3 is TGTGCCAGCAGACTGGAGGACAGGTTACCTGGAAACACCATATATTTT.

The chain carries TRBV6-1 and TRBJ2-6, with TRBD1 as a possible D gene (5 bases). CDR3 size: 17 residues. Germline CDR1 and CDR2: MNHNS and SASEGT. The V and J ends lost 0 bases and 2 bases respectively, with 11 bases between them. The DNA of the CDR3 is TGTGCCAGCAGTGAAGCTGGGCAGGGTACTGGGGCCAACGTCCTGACTTTC. It translates to CASSEAGQGTGANVLTF.

The chain links TRBV5-6 to TRBJ2-2; 9 positions agree with TRBD1. The CDR3 extends over 15 amino acids. Germline-derived CDR1 and CDR2 are SGHDT and YYEEEE. Germline trimming cut 0 bases from V and 8 bases from J; bases unmatched to any gene: 5. CDR3 amino acids: CASSLDRGRSGELFF. CDR3 DNA sequence: TGTGCCAGCAGCTTGGACAGGGGGCGTTCGGGGGAGCTGTTTTTT.

This rearrangement joins TRBV5-6 to TRBJ2-3; possible D gene TRBD2, 5 bases. The V end lost 4 bases, the J end lost 6 bases, and 9 bases lay between the germline ends. The CDR3 is made up of 12 amino acids. CDR1 and CDR2 (germline): SGHDT, YYEEEE. The CDR3 region has the DNA TGTGCCAGCAGCATGAGGAGGGATACGCAGTATTTT. Its translation is CASSMRRDTQYF.

The J gene is TRBJ2-3, the V gene TRBV11-1; D perhaps matches TRBD2 (6 bases). The V end was cut by 6 bases, the J end by 3 bases, with 16 bases between. The CDR3 has 15 residues. Germline loops: CDR1 SGHAT, CDR2 FQDESV (reference sequence). The CDR3 reads CASRPGVGVTDTQYF. In DNA form, the CDR3 reads TGTGCCAGCAGGCCGGGAGTCGGCGTTACAGATACGCAGTATTTT.

The V and J genes are TRBV5-6 and TRBJ1-2; TRBD1 agrees at 7 bases. CDR1 is SGHDT and CDR2 is YYEEEE in the germline V gene. V lost 5 bases to trimming and J lost 3 bases; unmatched junction nucleotides: 10. CDR3 length equals 15 residues. DNA of the CDR3: TGTGCCAGCAGACTTACGGACAGGCGCTACTATGGCTACACCTTC. Translation: CASRLTDRRYYGYTF. Supplemented by reference TRBV5-6 and TRBJ1-2, the full variable domain reads DAGVTQSPTHLIKTRGQQVTLRCSPKSGHDTVSWYQQALGQGPQFIFQYYEEEERQRGNFPDRFSGHQFPNYSSELNVNALLLGDSALYLCASRLTDRRYYGYTFGSGTRLTVV.

The V and J genes are TRBV9 and TRBJ2-7; 9 bases map to TRBD2. The junction had 5 bases not matched to a gene; V was cut back by 3 bases and J by 4 bases. This CDR3 comprises 14 residues. Germline lookup yields CDR1 SGDLS and CDR2 YYNGEE. The CDR3 nucleotides are TGTGCCAGCAGCGGGGTAGCGGGAGCTTACGAGCAGTACTTC. It specifies CASSGVAGAYEQYF.

The genes are TRBV7-9 and TRBJ2-3, with 8 bases aligning to TRBD2. CDR3 length: 16 residues. Germline lookup yields CDR1 SEHNR and CDR2 FQNEAQ (reference sequence). J was trimmed by 0 bases and V by 3 bases; bases with no gene match: 5. The CDR3 nucleotides read TGTGCCAGCAGCTTTCGGGCTAGCGGGAGCACAGATACGCAGTATTTT. This gives the protein CASSFRASGSTDTQYF.

The DNA for the CDR3 is TGTGCCAGCAGAGGGGTGAGAGCTGGCTACACCTTC. This codes for CASRGVRAGYTF. V is TRBV28 and J is TRBJ1-2, with D tentatively TRBD1 (5 bases). Trimming left V 6 bases short and J 7 bases short, with 12 bases between. Germline CDR1 is MDHEN and CDR2 is SYDVKM. The CDR3 sequence is 12 residues long.